This T cell receptor (beta chain) was sequenced during a study of blood T cells in healthy people across ages. Study-level results: A roughly linear fall in TCR beta diversity per million T cells was seen with increasing age.

This clonotype has just a few counts. Its matching antigen is unknown. This may be a read error: a much more frequent sequence differs by one nucleotide. Primers used in a second PCR of about 7 to 12 cycles were a sample-barcoded 5' primer and a J-beta primer mix. Via MiXCR, TCRdb re-called the 5' RACE reads, giving one row per CDR3 protein. This repertoire shows just under 900,000 distinct CDR3 sequences, about 28% found once; its top ten account for roughly 17%. The receptor was isolated from a woman older than 75 in good health. The sample comprised blood.

The CDR3 loop reads CASSPPVPRTREQYF. The CDR3 nucleotides read TGTGCCAGCAGCCCCCCGGTTCCTCGGACTCGCGAGCAGTACTTC. J is TRBJ2-7 and V is TRBV7-2; a weak D match, TRBD2 (5 bases). CDR1 is SGHTA, CDR2 FQGNSA, per germline. The CDR3 contains 15 residues. Trimming stripped 5 bases from V and 6 bases from J, with 20 bases between.